One sample yielded the 23 T cell receptor beta chains listed below, sequenced in a study of cytomegalovirus exposure and HLA in healthy donors. PCR amplification relied on 60 Vbeta primers (plus 13 Jbeta primers). TCRdb's table, derived via immunoSEQ multiplex PCR, lists solely in-frame clones and lacks some. Seen here are fewer than 200,000 clones, 80% observed once, and the top ten hold about 1.3%. The sample comprised PBMCs. The receptors stem from a man in his thirties or forties in good health and CMV-seronegative.

The chain joins TRBV4-2 to TRBJ2-7; 8 nucleotides match TRBD2. Germline V gene sequence: CDR1 LGHNA, CDR2 YNFKEQ. Trimming removed 4 bases from V and 3 bases from J; junction bases left unmatched: 11. This CDR3 contains 16 residues. The DNA for the CDR3 is TGTGCCAGCAGCCCCCTGGGGGGAGCGGGAGACTACGAGCAGTACTTC. Its protein is CASSPLGGAGDYEQYF.

This chain links TRBV10-3 with TRBJ2-3; D gene uncertain. Per the germline V gene, CDR1 is ENHRY and CDR2 is SYGVKD. V was pared by 6 bases and J by 2 bases, with 12 bases between. The CDR3 is made up of 14 amino acids. The CDR3 sequence: CAISPPRPTDTQYF. The CDR3 DNA follows: TGTGCCATCAGCCCCCCTCGTCCCACAGATACGCAGTATTTT.

V usage is TRBV28 and J usage is TRBJ2-5, with 7 nucleotides matching TRBD2. The trim removed 5 bases at V and 3 bases at J, leaving 6 bases unmatched. Germline CDR1 reads MDHEN; CDR2 reads SYDVKM. CDR3 length: 14 amino acids. The CDR3 DNA sequence: TGTGCCAGCAGTCCAGCGGGAATCGAAGAGACCCAGTACTTC. This codes for CASSPAGIEETQYF.

This chain connects TRBV19 to TRBJ2-3, with D perhaps TRBD1 (6 bases). Trimming cost V 3 bases and J 2 bases, with 18 bases left between them. The CDR3 is 17 amino acids. Per the germline V gene, CDR1 is LNHDA and CDR2 is SQIVND (reference sequence). The CDR3 region has the DNA TGTGCCAGTAGTATCTACAGACAGGCCGGATCCACAGATACGCAGTATTTT. Translating gives CASSIYRQAGSTDTQYF.

The chain recombines TRBV4-1 with TRBJ2-1; TRBD1 might be the D (6 bases). The CDR3 sequence is 17 residues long. Trimming stripped 3 bases from V and 0 bases from J, with 15 bases between. Germline V gives CDR1 MGHRA, CDR2 YSYEKL. The CDR3 reads CASSHLTGKSSYNEQFF. The CDR3 DNA reads TGCGCCAGCAGCCATCTAACAGGGAAGAGCTCCTACAATGAGCAGTTCTTC.

This chain uses TRBV11-2 with TRBJ1-4; D gene ambiguous. The CDR3 sequence is 15 residues long. V gave up 2 bases and J gave up 1 base, with 8 bases separating them. Germline CDR1 reads SGHAT; CDR2 reads FQNNGV. Here the CDR3 DNA reads TGTGCCAGCAGCTTATGGTCGGGAACTAATGAAAAACTGTTTTTT. Translation: CASSLWSGTNEKLFF.

Concerning this clone: The sample contains more than one DNA sequence encoding this CDR3. The rearrangement joins TRBV30 to TRBJ1-1; D not resolved. Between the trimmed V and J ends, which lost 2 bases and 5 bases, there was a span of 12 bases. CDR1 is GTSNPN and CDR2 is SVGIG in the germline V gene (reference sequence). This CDR3 has 13 residues. The CDR3 sequence is CAWSPRDGTEAFF. For the CDR3, the DNA is TGTGCCTGGAGTCCTCGGGATGGGACTGAAGCTTTCTTT.

This clone was seen once. The chain carries TRBV30 and TRBJ2-7; 11 bases line up with TRBD2. CDR1 and CDR2 from the germline V gene are GTSNPN and SVGIG (reference sequence). After removal of 2 bases from V and 2 bases from J, the junction contained 5 bases not matched to a gene. The CDR3 loop spans 15 amino acids. The CDR3 here is CAWSRGTSGTYEQYF. CDR3 DNA: TGTGCCTGGAGTCGAGGGACTAGCGGTACCTACGAGCAGTACTTC.

As DNA, the CDR3 is TGTGCCAGCAGCAAAACAACGAACACTGAAGCTTTCTTT. Amino acids: CASSKTTNTEAFF. The chain is built from TRBV11-3 and TRBJ1-1; D is unclear. Germline V gene data show CDR1 as SGHNT and CDR2 as YENEEA. The V and J ends lost 5 bases and 1 base respectively, with 8 bases between them. The CDR3 is 13 residues long.

The rearrangement uses TRBV30 and TRBJ1-2, with 9 bases aligning to TRBD1. Germline trimming cut 5 bases from V and 4 bases from J; bases unmatched to any gene: 5. The CDR3 consists of 13 residues. Germline lookup yields CDR1 GTSNPN and CDR2 SVGIG (reference sequence). DNA for the CDR3: TGTGCCTGGGCAACAGGGGGCGTCTATGGCTACACCTTC. Its translation: CAWATGGVYGYTF.

V gene TRBV6-6 combines with J gene TRBJ1-1; 7 bases line up with TRBD1. CDR1 MNHNY and CDR2 SVGAGI come from the germline V gene (reference sequence). J lost 11 bases, V lost 10 bases, and 19 bases had no gene match. The CDR3 has 14 residues. CDR3 DNA sequence: TGTGCCACCACGAGCACCATACAGGGGTTTAAGGCTTTCTTT. Encoded protein: CATTSTIQGFKAFF.

The chain carries TRBV28 and TRBJ2-6; the D is unclear. The V gene's germline CDR1 is MDHEN and CDR2 SYDVKM. The CDR3 has 17 amino acids. Between the trimmed V and J ends, which lost 0 bases and 0 bases, there was a span of 9 bases. CDR3 sequence (DNA): TGTGCCAGCAGTTTATGGGAGAGAACCTCTGGGGCCAACGTCCTGACTTTC. Amino acids: CASSLWERTSGANVLTF.

The V gene is TRBV18, the J gene TRBJ1-1; D remains ambiguous. Germline V gene sequence: CDR1 KGHSH, CDR2 LQKENI. With 3 bases removed from V and 0 bases from J, the gap between germline ends came to 5 bases. This CDR3 spans 13 amino acids. CDR3 sequence reads: CASSPDMNTEAFF. The CDR3 coding sequence is TGTGCCAGCTCACCCGACATGAACACTGAAGCTTTCTTT.

This sequence joins TRBV28 and TRBJ2-1, with D possibly TRBD1 on 6 matching bases. V was cut by 5 bases and J by 0 bases, with 14 bases left in between. The CDR3 extends over 16 amino acids. Germline V lookup: CDR1 MDHEN, CDR2 SYDVKM. This chain's CDR3 is CASSPPTGNSYNEQFF. The CDR3, as DNA: TGTGCCAGCAGTCCCCCAACAGGGAACTCCTACAATGAGCAGTTCTTC.

The rearrangement links TRBV2 to TRBJ1-4, with D unresolved. This CDR3 has 11 residues. The V gene lost 6 bases and the J gene lost 5 bases, with 4 bases spanning the gap. CDR1 and CDR2 (germline): SNHLY, FYNNEI. CDR3 bases: TGTGCCAGCAGCGGGAATGAAAAACTGTTTTTT. Translation: CASSGNEKLFF.

V usage is TRBV7-6 and J usage is TRBJ2-1; 7 nucleotides line up with TRBD1. The CDR3 length is 19 residues. Germline CDR1 and CDR2: SGHVS and FNYEAQ. Losses at the gene ends were 5 bases for V and 0 bases for J; bases not matched to a gene: 16. The CDR3 DNA is TGTGCCAGCAGCACCGGGACAGCCATTCCACGGAGCTCCTACAATGAGCAGTTCTTC. Protein: CASSTGTAIPRSSYNEQFF.

The rearrangement links TRBV5-1 to TRBJ2-1; 14 positions agree with TRBD2. Germline CDR1 SGHRS, CDR2 YFSETQ. The CDR3 is 15 residues long. V lost 4 bases and J lost 6; bases outside the gene matches: 3. CDR3 nucleotides: TGCGCCAGCAGCCCCGGGACTAGCGGGAGCAATGAGCAGTTCTTC. It specifies CASSPGTSGSNEQFF.

The chain recombines TRBV7-8 with TRBJ2-2, with a tentative D call TRBD1 (5 bases). This CDR3 is built from 15 residues. V lost 2 bases, J lost 3 bases, and 10 bases lay in between. Germline-derived CDR1 and CDR2 are SGHVS and FQNEAQ. The CDR3 DNA follows: TGTGCCAGCAGCTTACGGTCAGGGCACACCGGGGAGCTGTTTTTT. Translating it yields CASSLRSGHTGELFF.

The chain carries TRBV11-2 and TRBJ2-1; 8 positions match TRBD2. CDR1 and CDR2 from the germline V gene are SGHAT and FQNNGV. V was clipped by 3 bases and J by 0 bases; unmatched bases: 10. The CDR3 contains 18 residues. CDR3: CASSLIFSGDHSYNEQFF. CDR3 coding DNA: TGTGCCAGCAGCTTGATTTTTAGCGGGGATCACTCCTACAATGAGCAGTTCTTC.

J is TRBJ2-7 and V is TRBV5-1; D is unresolved. V lost 0 bases and J lost 0, with 10 bases in between. The germline V gene has CDR1 SGHRS and CDR2 YFSETQ. CDR3 length: 15 amino acids. CDR3 sequence: CASSLDTDNSYEQYF. The CDR3 DNA follows: TGCGCCAGCAGCTTGGACACCGATAACTCCTACGAGCAGTACTTC.

The chain joins TRBV18 to TRBJ2-3; D uncertain. Looked up from germline, CDR1 is KGHSH and CDR2 is LQKENI. The CDR3 consists of 16 residues. Trimming took off 4 bases at V and 4 bases at J, with 18 bases between the two ends. CDR3 protein: CASSLLENWSSDTQYF. CDR3 nucleotide sequence: TGTGCCAGCTCACTCCTGGAGAACTGGTCATCAGATACGCAGTATTTT.

The V and J genes are TRBV4-1 and TRBJ2-7; 10 bases match TRBD2. This CDR3 has 15 amino acids. V was clipped by 5 bases and J by 4 bases; unmatched bases: 8. Germline CDR1 and CDR2: MGHRA and YSYEKL. The CDR3 spells CASSGGAGGPYEQYF. The CDR3 DNA sequence: TGCGCCAGCAGCGGAGGAGCGGGAGGGCCATACGAGCAGTACTTC.

This clone was detected only once. J is TRBJ1-4 and V is TRBV27; D is ambiguous. The V and J ends lost 2 bases and 8 bases respectively, with 6 bases between them. Germline V gene sequence: CDR1 MNHEY, CDR2 SMNVEV (reference sequence). The CDR3 contains 12 residues. The CDR3: CASSLPSEKLFF. The CDR3, as DNA: TGTGCCAGCAGTTTACCATCAGAAAAACTGTTTTTT.